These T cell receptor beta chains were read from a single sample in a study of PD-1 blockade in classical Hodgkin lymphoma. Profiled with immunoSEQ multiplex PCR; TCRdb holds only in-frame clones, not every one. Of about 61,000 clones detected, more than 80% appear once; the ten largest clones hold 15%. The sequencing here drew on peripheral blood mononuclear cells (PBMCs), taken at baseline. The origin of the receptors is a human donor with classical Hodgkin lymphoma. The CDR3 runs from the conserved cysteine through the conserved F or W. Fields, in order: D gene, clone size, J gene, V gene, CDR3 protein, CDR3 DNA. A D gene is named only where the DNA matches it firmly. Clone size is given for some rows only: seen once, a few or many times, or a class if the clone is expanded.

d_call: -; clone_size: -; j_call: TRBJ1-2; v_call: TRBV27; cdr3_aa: CASAGRGNYGYTF; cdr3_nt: TGTGCCAGCGCGGGCCGAGGTAACTATGGCTACACCTTC
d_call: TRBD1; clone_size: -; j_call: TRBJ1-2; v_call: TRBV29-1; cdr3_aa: CSVDNPGTGGYTF; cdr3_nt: TGCAGCGTTGATAACCCCGGGACAGGTGGCTACACCTTC
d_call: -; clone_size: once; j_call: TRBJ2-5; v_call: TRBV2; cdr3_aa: CASSGGGGPGTQYF; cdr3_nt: TGTGCCAGCAGCGGAGGGGGGGGCCCTGGGACCCAGTACTTC
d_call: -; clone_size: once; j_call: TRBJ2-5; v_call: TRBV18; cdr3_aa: CASSRTEKETQYF; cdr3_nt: TGTGCCAGCTCGCGAACAGAAAAAGAGACCCAGTACTTC
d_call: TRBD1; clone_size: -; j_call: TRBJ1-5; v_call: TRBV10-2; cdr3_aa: CASSESGQGAGQPQHF; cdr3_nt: TGCGCCAGCAGTGAGTCTGGACAGGGGGCAGGACAGCCCCAGCATTTT
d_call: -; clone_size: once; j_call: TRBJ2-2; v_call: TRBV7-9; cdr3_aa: CASSLAVGRTGELFF; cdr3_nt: TGTGCCAGCAGCTTAGCCGTGGGACGCACCGGGGAGCTGTTTTTT
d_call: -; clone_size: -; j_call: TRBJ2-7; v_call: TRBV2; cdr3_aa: CAAIGTAFEQYF; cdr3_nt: TGTGCCGCAATAGGGACGGCTTTTGAGCAGTACTTC
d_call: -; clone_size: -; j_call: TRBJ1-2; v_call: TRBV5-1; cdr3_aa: CASSLAYGAGGDGYTF; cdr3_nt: TGCGCCAGCAGCTTGGCGTATGGGGCTGGGGGCGATGGCTACACCTTC
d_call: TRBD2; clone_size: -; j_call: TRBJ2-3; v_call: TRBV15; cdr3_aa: CATATTSGGPDTQYF; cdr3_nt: TGTGCCACCGCGACGACTAGCGGGGGGCCAGATACGCAGTATTTT
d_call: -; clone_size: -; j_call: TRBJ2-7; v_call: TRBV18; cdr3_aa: CASSLVAPGYEQYF; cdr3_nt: TGTGCCAGCTCACTAGTAGCGCCGGGGTACGAGCAGTACTTC
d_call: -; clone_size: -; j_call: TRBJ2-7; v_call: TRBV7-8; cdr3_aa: CASSSAPGPYEQYF; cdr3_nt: TGTGCCAGCAGCTCCGCCCCTGGACCCTACGAGCAGTACTTC
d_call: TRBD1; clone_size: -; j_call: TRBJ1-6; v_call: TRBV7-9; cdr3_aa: CASRQTGDGSPLHF; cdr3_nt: TGTGCCAGCAGACAAACAGGGGATGGTTCACCCCTCCACTTT
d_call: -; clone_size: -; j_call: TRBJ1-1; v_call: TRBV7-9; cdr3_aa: CASSRRQNTEAFF; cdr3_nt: TGTGCCAGCAGCCGCCGACAGAACACTGAAGCTTTCTTT
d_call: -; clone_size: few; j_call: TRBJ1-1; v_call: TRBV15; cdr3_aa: CATSRNYREWDTEAFF; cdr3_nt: TGTGCCACCAGCAGAAACTACAGGGAATGGGACACTGAAGCTTTCTTT
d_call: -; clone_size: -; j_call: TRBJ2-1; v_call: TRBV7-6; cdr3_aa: CASSHTTGTDEQFF; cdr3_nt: TGTGCCAGCAGCCATACCACAGGGACGGATGAGCAGTTCTTC
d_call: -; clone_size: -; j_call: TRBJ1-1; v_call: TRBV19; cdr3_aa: CASSIETYTEAFF; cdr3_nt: TGTGCCAGTAGTATAGAAACATACACTGAAGCTTTCTTT
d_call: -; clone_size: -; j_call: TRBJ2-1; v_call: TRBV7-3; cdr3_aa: CASSSSQGSHNEQFF; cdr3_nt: TGTGCCAGCAGCTCGTCACAGGGTTCCCACAATGAGCAGTTCTTC
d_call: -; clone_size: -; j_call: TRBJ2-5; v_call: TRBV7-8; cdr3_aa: CASSSPNPQETQYF; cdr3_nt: TGTGCCAGCAGCTCCCCCAATCCCCAAGAGACCCAGTACTTC
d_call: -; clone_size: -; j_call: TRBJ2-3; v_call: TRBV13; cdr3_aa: CASSLAPPSTNTQYF; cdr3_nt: TGTGCCAGCAGCTTAGCCCCTCCCTCGACGAATACGCAGTATTTT
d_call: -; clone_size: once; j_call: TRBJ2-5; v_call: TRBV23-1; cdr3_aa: CASSQSNGQETQYF; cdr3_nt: TGCGCCAGCAGTCAATCTAACGGGCAAGAGACCCAGTACTTC
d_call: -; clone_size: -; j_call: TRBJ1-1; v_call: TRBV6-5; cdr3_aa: CASSLFQNTEAFF; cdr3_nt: TGTGCCAGCAGTTTGTTTCAGAACACTGAAGCTTTCTTT
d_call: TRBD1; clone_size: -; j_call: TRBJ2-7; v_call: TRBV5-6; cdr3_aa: CASSANTGTGSYEQYF; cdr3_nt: TGTGCCAGCAGCGCCAATACCGGGACAGGGTCTTACGAGCAGTACTTC
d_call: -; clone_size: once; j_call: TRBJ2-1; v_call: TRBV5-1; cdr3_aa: CASSLASPSEQFF; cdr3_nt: TGCGCCAGCAGCTTGGCATCGCCCTCAGAGCAGTTCTTC
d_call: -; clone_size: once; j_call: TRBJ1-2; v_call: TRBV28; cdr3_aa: CARISNPNYGYTF; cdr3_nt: TGTGCCAGGATTTCAAATCCTAACTATGGCTACACCTTC
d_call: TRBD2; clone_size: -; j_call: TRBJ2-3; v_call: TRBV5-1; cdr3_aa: CASSVRLAPFTDTQYF; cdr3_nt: TGCGCCAGCAGTGTGCGACTAGCCCCGTTCACAGATACGCAGTATTTT
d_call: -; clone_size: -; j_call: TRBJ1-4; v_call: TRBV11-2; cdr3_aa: CASSPQGSEKLFF; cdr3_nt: TGTGCCAGCAGCCCTCAGGGTAGTGAAAAACTGTTTTTT
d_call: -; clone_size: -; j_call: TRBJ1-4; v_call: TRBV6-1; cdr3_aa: CASSETVLFNEKLFF; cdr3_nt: TGTGCCAGCAGTGAGACAGTTCTATTTAATGAAAAACTGTTTTTT
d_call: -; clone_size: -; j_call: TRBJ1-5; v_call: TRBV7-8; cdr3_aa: CASSFGVNQPQHF; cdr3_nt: TGTGCCAGCAGCTTTGGAGTCAATCAGCCCCAGCATTTT
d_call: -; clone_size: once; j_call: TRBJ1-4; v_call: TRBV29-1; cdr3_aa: CSVENRPNEKLFF; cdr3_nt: TGCAGCGTTGAAAACAGGCCGAATGAAAAACTGTTTTTT
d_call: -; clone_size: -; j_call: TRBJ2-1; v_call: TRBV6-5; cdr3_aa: CASKQRMENEQFF; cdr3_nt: TGTGCCAGCAAACAGCGCATGGAAAATGAGCAGTTCTTC
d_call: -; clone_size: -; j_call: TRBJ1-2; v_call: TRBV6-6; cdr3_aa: CASRGGGYTF; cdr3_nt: TGTGCCAGCAGGGGAGGAGGCTACACCTTC
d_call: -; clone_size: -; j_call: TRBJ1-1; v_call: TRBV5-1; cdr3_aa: CASSLGSGGVNGAFF; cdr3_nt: TGCGCCAGCAGCTTGGGGAGCGGAGGGGTAAACGGAGCTTTCTTT
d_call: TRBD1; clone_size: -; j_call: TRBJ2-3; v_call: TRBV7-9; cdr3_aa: CASSHDRGSTDTQYF; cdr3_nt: TGTGCCAGCAGCCACGACAGGGGCAGCACAGATACGCAGTATTTT
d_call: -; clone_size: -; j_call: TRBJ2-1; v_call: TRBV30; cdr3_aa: CAWSPMGNEQFF; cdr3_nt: TGTGCCTGGAGCCCAATGGGGAATGAGCAGTTCTTC